This TCR beta chain was obtained from a study of tumor-infiltrating lymphocytes in primary liver carcinoma. Across the study: Patients included men and women of 30 to 69 years.

A word on this clonotype: Its target is not known.

Unsorted whole blood supplied the blood RNA, and germline DNA was isolated too. The patients carried chronic HBV infection and had received no treatment. The length of the CDR3 is 14 residues. Trimming shortened V by 10 bases and J by 5 bases, and 20 bases separated the two germline ends. The V gene's germline CDR1 is SGHNT and CDR2 YENEEA. Study-level findings and limits: Top-250-clone fractions were significantly higher in tumors than in blood (p = 0.039).

Synthesis of TCR beta cDNA was carried out from approximately 470 ng total RNA with a constant-region primer. Modified slightly, ARM-PCR produced TCR beta libraries over three nested multiplex PCR rounds. Use of TRBV1-TRBV30 forward primers with a C-beta reverse primer characterized the first two PCR rounds, which lasted about 9 cycles each. TCRdb re-analysed the multiplex PCR reads in MiXCR, keeping a single row per CDR3 protein. Among a few hundred thousand distinct CDR3 sequences listed, approximately 58% were seen once. This rearrangement joins TRBV11-3 to TRBJ1-2, with D tentatively TRBD1 (6 bases). The TCR sequence derives from a woman aged 25 to 39 with primary liver carcinoma and hepatitis B virus infection. The sequencing input was peripheral blood. The CDR3 DNA sequence: TGTGCCAACAACCCCTCCCGGACAGCTTATGGCTACACCTTC. Protein product: CANNPSRTAYGYTF. Full variable domain (rest looked up from reference TRBV11-3 and TRBJ1-2): EAGVVQSPRYKIIEKKQPVAFWCNPISGHNTLYWYLQNLGQGPELLIRYENEEAVDDSQLPKDRFSAERLKGVDSTLKIQPAELGDSAVYLCANNPSRTAYGYTFGSGTRLTVV.